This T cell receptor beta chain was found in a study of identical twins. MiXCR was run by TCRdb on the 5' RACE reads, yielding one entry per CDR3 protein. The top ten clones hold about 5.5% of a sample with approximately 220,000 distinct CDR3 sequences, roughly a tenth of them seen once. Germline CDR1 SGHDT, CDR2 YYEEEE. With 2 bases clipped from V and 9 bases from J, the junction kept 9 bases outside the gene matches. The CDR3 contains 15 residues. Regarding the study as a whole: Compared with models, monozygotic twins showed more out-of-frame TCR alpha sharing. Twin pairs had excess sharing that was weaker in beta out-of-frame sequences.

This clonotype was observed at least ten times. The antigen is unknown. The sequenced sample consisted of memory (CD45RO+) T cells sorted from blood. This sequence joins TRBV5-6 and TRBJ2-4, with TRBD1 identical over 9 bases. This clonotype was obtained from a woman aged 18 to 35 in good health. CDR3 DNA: TGTGCCAGCAGCTTTCTAGGGACAGGGACGTCCATTCAGTACTTC. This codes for CASSFLGTGTSIQYF.